This T cell receptor beta chain was found in a study of metastatic and nonmetastatic thyroid tumors. At the level of the study: Repertoires were compared across blood and tumor or nodule tissue from malignant and benign thyroid patients. Study observations and caveats: Significantly greater TCR beta diversity was reportedly found in malignant thyroid tumors than in benign nodules (in blood and tumor).

This clone was counted many times. The antigen remains undetermined. This CDR3 contains 14 residues. Germline-derived CDR1 and CDR2 are ENHRY and SYGVKD. Trimming left V 5 bases short and J 2 bases short, with 12 bases between. Original handling: A distant-metastasis classifier for papillary thyroid cancer was built using CDR3 differences across clinicopathological groups. TCRdb re-called clones from the PCR reads using MiXCR. V and J calls and clone size were set by TCRdb, not the authors. Of around 40,000 clones listed, 17% are singletons. No patient received treatment before thyroid surgery. This receptor was taken from a male donor with papillary thyroid cancer or a benign thyroid nodule (not recorded which). Some clones in this sample may be carry-over from other donors' samples. The chain employs TRBV10-3 and TRBJ1-2; D possibly corresponds to TRBD1 (6 bases). The sequencing sample was made of blood. CDR3 nucleotides: TGTGCCATCAGTCCCAACAGGGAGAACTATGGCTACACCTTC. Amino acid sequence: CAISPNRENYGYTF.